A selection of T cell receptor beta chains follows, all from one sample in a study of vaccination effects on CD4 cells after COVID-19. Generated by immunoSEQ multiplex PCR, the TCRdb table keeps only in-frame clones and is missing some. The table records 35,000 to 45,000 clones, around 72% of them present only once. Their recognized antigens are unknown. Sequences were derived from CD4+ T cells from PBMCs cultured with HCoV-NL63 spike peptides, sampled before COVID-19 vaccination. These receptor sequences come from a human donor who had a prior SARS-CoV-2 infection. The CDR3 runs from the conserved cysteine through the conserved F or W.

TRBV5-1,TRBJ2-5,CASSLASGRVETQYF
TRBV6-5,TRBJ2-1,CASSQTGSYNEQFF
TRBV5-5,TRBJ2-1,CASSSPWGGGSYEQFF
TRBV7-2,TRBJ1-1,CASSLSINTEAFF
TRBV6-5,TRBJ2-7,CASSRQGAQSYEQYF
TRBV4-1,TRBJ2-6,CASSQLPGISLTGANVLTF
TRBV11-3,TRBJ1-5,CASSLDPRSPQHF
TRBV12-3/TRBV12-4,TRBJ1-2,CASSLEGSGYTF
TRBV5-6,TRBJ2-5,CASSLVSGAEETQYF
TRBV9,TRBJ2-3,CASSVEQVGDTQYF
TRBV7-6,TRBJ2-7,CASSQITGQAYEQYF
TRBV10-2,TRBJ2-7,CASSEVGGYHEQYF
TRBV5-6,TRBJ1-1,CASSFSWTGVTEAFF
TRBV10-3,TRBJ1-1,CAISERGGEANTEAFF
TRBV24-1,TRBJ2-3,CATSPTGTDTDTQYF
TRBV19,TRBJ1-1,CASSIGPMNTEAFF
TRBV5-1,TRBJ2-3,CASNLLAGKADTQYF
TRBV9,TRBJ1-1,CASSPQDWYTEAFF
TRBV11-3,TRBJ1-2,CASSARNPGLEGYGYTF
TRBV15,TRBJ1-2,CATSAARTGTNYGYTF
TRBV27,TRBJ1-4,CASSFGSADKWREKLFF
TRBV29-1,TRBJ2-1,CSVEVAGFYNEQFF
TRBV9,TRBJ2-3,CASSVRFGTDTQYF
TRBV6-6,TRBJ2-7,CASSSRTDSYEQYF
TRBV5-1,TRBJ1-2,CASSQDRPPNYGYTF
TRBV5-1,TRBJ2-3,CATFGSGTDTQYF
TRBV19,TRBJ1-4,CASSTPQAHNEKLFF
TRBV12-3/TRBV12-4,TRBJ2-5,CASRPGLQETQYF
TRBV5-1,TRBJ2-2,CASSLNGRGAGELFF
TRBV6-2/TRBV6-3,TRBJ1-2,CASSPTGMRGYTF
TRBV11-2,TRBJ2-4,CASSATPWAGDKNIQYF
TRBV5-1,TRBJ2-1,CASSLAFEQFF
TRBV18,TRBJ2-5,CASSPFTDSQETQYF
TRBV9,TRBJ2-5,CASSLQGTTQETQYF
TRBV23-1,TRBJ2-1,CASSPAGPNYNEQFF
TRBV4-2,TRBJ2-3,CASSQPGTVRDTQYF
TRBV5-4,TRBJ2-1,CASSGGTSGNEQFF
TRBV12-1,TRBJ2-1,CASSFAGRIPAEFF
TRBV7-2,TRBJ2-2,CASSSNGAGVRTGELFF
TRBV7-2,TRBJ2-6,CASSFFSGANVLTF
TRBV10-3,TRBJ1-1,CAIRGRAGVSTEAFF
TRBV6-5,TRBJ2-7,CASSLATGFAYEQYF
TRBV7-2,TRBJ2-5,CASSLALGGLGETQYF
TRBV9,TRBJ2-3,CASSVRPASSTDTQYF
TRBV11-2,TRBJ2-7,CASSFGMVAREQYF
TRBV4-1,TRBJ1-2,CASSQAFYGGLGYTF